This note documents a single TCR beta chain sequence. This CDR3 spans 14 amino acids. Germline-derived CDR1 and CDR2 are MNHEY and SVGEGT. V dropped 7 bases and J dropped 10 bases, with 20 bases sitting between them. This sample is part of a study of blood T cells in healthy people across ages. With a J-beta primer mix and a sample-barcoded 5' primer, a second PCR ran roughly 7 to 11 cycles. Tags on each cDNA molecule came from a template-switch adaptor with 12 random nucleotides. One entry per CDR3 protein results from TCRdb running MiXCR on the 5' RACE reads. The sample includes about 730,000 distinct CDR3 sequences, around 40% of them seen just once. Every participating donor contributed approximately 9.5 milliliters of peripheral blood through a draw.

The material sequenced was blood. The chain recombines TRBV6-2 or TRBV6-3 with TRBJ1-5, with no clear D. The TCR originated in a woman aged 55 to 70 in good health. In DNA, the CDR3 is TGTGCCAGCACCTATACCCCAGGAGTTGGTCCCCAGCATTTT. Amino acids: CASTYTPGVGPQHF.